A single sample gave rise to the 9 T cell receptor beta chains below, sequenced in a study of blood T cell repertoires in COVID-19. Method: immunoSEQ multiplex PCR; TCRdb's copy keeps in-frame clones and lacks some. The data hold about 140,000 clones, with about 86% observed a single time. Sequencing was done on a sample of peripheral blood. The source of these receptors is an older woman with acute or convalescent COVID-19.

V gene TRBV2 combines with J gene TRBJ2-1; 10 nucleotides match TRBD2. The CDR3 length is 15 residues. The V gene's germline CDR1 is SNHLY and CDR2 FYNNEI. With 10 bases clipped from V and 9 bases from J, the junction kept 15 bases outside the gene matches. The DNA of the CDR3 is TGTGCCAACCCATCTGGGACTAGCGCGGTGAGTGAGCAGTTCTTC. Protein sequence: CANPSGTSAVSEQFF.

There are a few counts of this clone. The chain couples TRBV2 to TRBJ2-2; weak D call: TRBD1 (6 bases). V lost 2 bases and J 1 base, leaving 11 bases between the germline ends. Germline V gene lookup returns CDR1 SNHLY and CDR2 FYNNEI. This CDR3 has 16 residues. The CDR3 here is CASSELGARNTGELFF. For the CDR3, the DNA is TGTGCCAGCAGTGAATTGGGGGCTAGGAACACCGGGGAGCTGTTTTTT.

This clone was seen a handful of times. The chain couples TRBV19 to TRBJ1-6; D ambiguous. CDR1 is LNHDA, CDR2 SQIVND, per germline (reference sequence). Trimming stripped 9 bases from V and 7 bases from J, with 13 bases between. This CDR3 region has 13 residues. The CDR3 coding sequence is TGTGCCAGCGCGAGCGTCGGCAATTCACCCCTCCACTTT. Protein: CASASVGNSPLHF.

The rearrangement joins TRBV10-3 to TRBJ1-1, with D perhaps TRBD1 (6 bases). V was trimmed by 6 bases and J by 6 bases, leaving 17 bases between them. This CDR3 has 14 amino acids. Germline CDR1 ENHRY, CDR2 SYGVKD. CDR3 region: CAIRGDRTGSEAFF. CDR3 sequence (DNA): TGTGCCATCAGAGGGGACCGTACAGGGTCTGAAGCTTTCTTT.

The chain employs TRBV9 and TRBJ2-7; no definite D call. Germline CDR1 and CDR2: SGDLS and YYNGEE. The V end lost 1 base, the J end lost 4 bases, and 12 bases lay between the germline ends. CDR3 length equals 14 residues. CDR3 protein: CASSVFPGTYEQYF. The CDR3 bases are TGTGCCAGCAGCGTATTTCCAGGAACGTACGAGCAGTACTTC.

CDR3 sequence reads: CASSDWTGNYEQYF. The DNA for the CDR3 is TGCGCCAGCAGCGATTGGACAGGGAACTACGAGCAGTACTTC. The chain recombines TRBV4-1 with TRBJ2-7; 8 bases are a match to TRBD1. V trimming: 5 bases; J trimming: 3 bases; junction bases outside the gene matches: 6. CDR3 size: 14 residues. From germline, CDR1 is MGHRA and CDR2 YSYEKL.

This CDR3 is CASSSLAGVGTDTQYF. The CDR3 DNA follows: TGTGCCAGCAGCTCCCTAGCGGGAGTAGGGACAGATACGCAGTATTTT. The V and J genes are TRBV7-3 and TRBJ2-3, with 10 bases aligning to TRBD2. V shed 4 bases and J 3 bases; nucleotides not matched to a gene: 7. CDR1 SGHTA and CDR2 FQGTGA come from the germline V gene. The CDR3 contains 16 residues.

The rearrangement joins TRBV9 to TRBJ1-3, with no clear D. The CDR3 is 12 residues long. Trimming left V 3 bases short and J 5 bases short, with 6 bases between. The germline gives CDR1 SGDLS, CDR2 YYNGEE. The CDR3 protein is CASSGGRNTIYF. In DNA, the CDR3 is TGTGCCAGCAGCGGCGGGCGAAACACCATATATTTT.

This clone has a single count. The V gene is TRBV19, the J gene TRBJ1-1, with D maybe TRBD1 (6 bases). V was pared by 6 bases and J by 9 bases, with 17 bases between. This CDR3 comprises 13 residues. Per the germline V gene, CDR1 is LNHDA and CDR2 is SQIVND (reference sequence). CDR3 region: CASRGDITKKAFF. In nucleotides, the CDR3 is TGTGCCAGTAGAGGGGACATTACCAAGAAAGCTTTCTTT.